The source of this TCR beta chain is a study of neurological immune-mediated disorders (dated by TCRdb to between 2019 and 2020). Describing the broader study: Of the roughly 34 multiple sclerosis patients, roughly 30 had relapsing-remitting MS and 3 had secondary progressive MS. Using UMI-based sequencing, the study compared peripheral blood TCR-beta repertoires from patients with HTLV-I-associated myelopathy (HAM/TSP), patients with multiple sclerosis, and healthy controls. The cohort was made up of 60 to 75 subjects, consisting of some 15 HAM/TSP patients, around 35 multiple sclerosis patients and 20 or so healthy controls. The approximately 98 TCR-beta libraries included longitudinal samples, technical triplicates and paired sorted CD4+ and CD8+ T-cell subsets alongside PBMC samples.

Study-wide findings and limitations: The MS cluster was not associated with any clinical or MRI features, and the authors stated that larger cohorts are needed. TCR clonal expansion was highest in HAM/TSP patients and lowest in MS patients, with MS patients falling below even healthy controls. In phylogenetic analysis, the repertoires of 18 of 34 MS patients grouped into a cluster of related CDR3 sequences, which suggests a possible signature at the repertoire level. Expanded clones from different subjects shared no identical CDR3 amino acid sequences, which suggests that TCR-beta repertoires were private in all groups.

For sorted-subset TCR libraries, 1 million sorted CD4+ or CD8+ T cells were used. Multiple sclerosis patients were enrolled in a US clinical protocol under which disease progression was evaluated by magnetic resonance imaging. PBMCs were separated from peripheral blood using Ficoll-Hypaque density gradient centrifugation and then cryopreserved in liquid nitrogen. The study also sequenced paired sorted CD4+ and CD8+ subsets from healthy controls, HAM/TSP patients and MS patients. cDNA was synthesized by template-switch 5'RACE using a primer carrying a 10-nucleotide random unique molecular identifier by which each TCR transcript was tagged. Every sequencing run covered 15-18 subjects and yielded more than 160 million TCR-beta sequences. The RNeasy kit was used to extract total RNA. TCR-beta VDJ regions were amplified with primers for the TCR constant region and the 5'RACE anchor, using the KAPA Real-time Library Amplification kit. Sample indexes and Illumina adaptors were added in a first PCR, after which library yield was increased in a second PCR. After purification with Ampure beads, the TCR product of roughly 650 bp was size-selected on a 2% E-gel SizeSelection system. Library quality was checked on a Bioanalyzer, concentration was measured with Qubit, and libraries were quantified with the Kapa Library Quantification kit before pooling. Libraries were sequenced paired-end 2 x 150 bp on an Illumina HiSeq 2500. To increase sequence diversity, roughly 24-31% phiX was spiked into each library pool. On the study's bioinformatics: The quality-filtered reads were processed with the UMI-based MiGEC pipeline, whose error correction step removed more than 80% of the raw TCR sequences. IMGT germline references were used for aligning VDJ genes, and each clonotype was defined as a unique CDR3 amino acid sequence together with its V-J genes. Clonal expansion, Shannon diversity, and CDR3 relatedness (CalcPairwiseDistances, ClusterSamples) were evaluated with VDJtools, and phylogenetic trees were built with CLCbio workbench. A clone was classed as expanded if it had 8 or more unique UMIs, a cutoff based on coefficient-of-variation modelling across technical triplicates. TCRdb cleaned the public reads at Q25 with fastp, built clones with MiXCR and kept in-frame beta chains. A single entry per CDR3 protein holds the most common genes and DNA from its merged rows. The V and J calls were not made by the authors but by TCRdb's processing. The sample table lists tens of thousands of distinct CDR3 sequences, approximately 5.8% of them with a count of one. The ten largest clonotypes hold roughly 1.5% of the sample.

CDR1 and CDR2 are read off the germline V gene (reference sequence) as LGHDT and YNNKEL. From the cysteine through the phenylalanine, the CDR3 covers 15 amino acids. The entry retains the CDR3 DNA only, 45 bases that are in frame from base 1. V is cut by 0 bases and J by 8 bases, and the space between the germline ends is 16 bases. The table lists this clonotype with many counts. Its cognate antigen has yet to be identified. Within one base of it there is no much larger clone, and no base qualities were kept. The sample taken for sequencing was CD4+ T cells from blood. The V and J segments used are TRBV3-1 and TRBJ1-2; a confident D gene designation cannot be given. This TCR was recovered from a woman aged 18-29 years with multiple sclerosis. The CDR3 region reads CASSQDLAILGGYTF. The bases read TGTGCCAGCAGCCAAGATCTTGCGATCTTGGGGGGCTACACCTTC.